The 3 T cell receptor beta chains in this list originate from one sample, sequenced in a study of shared clonotypes between healthy human individuals. Repertoires were generated with immunoSEQ multiplex PCR, while TCRdb's copy carries only in-frame clones and drops some. This table has roughly 2.2 million clones, approximately 93% appearing once. The sequencing sample was made of naive CD4+ T cells from PBMCs. Documented subset: CD45RA+ positively selected. The receptors come from a man between 18 and 35 years old in good health. Some clones in this sample may be carry-over from other donors' samples.

V is TRBV5-1 and J is TRBJ2-7; D call uncertain. V was pared by 0 bases and J by 0 bases, with 10 bases between. Per the germline V gene, CDR1 is SGHRS and CDR2 is YFSETQ. This CDR3 region has 15 residues. The DNA for the CDR3 is TGCGCCAGCAGCTTGGGGCAGTACCACTCCTACGAGCAGTACTTC. This translates into CASSLGQYHSYEQYF.

J is TRBJ1-2 and V is TRBV18, with 10 bases fitting TRBD1. J was trimmed by 6 bases and V by 2 bases; bases with no gene match: 3. This CDR3 comprises 14 residues. Per the germline V gene, CDR1 is KGHSH and CDR2 is LQKENI. CDR3 in amino acids: CASSPGQGEDGYTF. CDR3 in DNA: TGTGCCAGCTCACCAGGACAGGGGGAGGATGGCTACACCTTC.

The chain has TRBV5-1 and TRBJ2-7; weak D call: TRBD1 (6 bases). Germline V lookup: CDR1 SGHRS, CDR2 YFSETQ. The CDR3 runs 12 residues. Trimming pared 5 bases from V and 6 bases from J, leaving 12 bases between. The CDR3 region is CASSSQGIEQYF. The CDR3 bases are TGCGCCAGCAGTTCACAGGGAATCGAGCAGTACTTC.